This T cell receptor (beta chain) was retrieved from a study of cytomegalovirus exposure and HLA in healthy donors. Study information: The 550 to 700 first-cohort repertoires and the 110 or so validation repertoires shared the same platform, a later analysis reported. Study-level findings and limits: Accounts indicate the classifier identified cytomegalovirus status with strong specificity and sensitivity. The authors enumerated under 200 TCR beta chains as linked to cytomegalovirus. In vitro data verified a few CMV-associated chains as specific for CMV antigens.

About this clone: Its antigen is currently unknown.

This CDR3 spans 16 amino acids. From germline, CDR1 is MNHEY and CDR2 SMNVEV (reference sequence). Trimming took off 5 bases at V and 1 base at J, with 15 bases between the two ends. Libraries were prepared by immunoSEQ multiplex PCR; TCRdb keeps only in-frame clonotypes and omits some of them. This table has over 200,000 clones, more than 75% appearing once. The receptor was derived from a woman in her late teens or twenties in good health and CMV-seropositive. The sequenced material came from PBMCs. The rearrangement links TRBV27 to TRBJ1-5, with D possibly TRBD1 on 6 matching bases. The CDR3 region has the DNA TGTGCCAGCAGTGATTACTTTCAGGGGAGCAATCAGCCCCAGCATTTT. Translated: CASSDYFQGSNQPQHF.